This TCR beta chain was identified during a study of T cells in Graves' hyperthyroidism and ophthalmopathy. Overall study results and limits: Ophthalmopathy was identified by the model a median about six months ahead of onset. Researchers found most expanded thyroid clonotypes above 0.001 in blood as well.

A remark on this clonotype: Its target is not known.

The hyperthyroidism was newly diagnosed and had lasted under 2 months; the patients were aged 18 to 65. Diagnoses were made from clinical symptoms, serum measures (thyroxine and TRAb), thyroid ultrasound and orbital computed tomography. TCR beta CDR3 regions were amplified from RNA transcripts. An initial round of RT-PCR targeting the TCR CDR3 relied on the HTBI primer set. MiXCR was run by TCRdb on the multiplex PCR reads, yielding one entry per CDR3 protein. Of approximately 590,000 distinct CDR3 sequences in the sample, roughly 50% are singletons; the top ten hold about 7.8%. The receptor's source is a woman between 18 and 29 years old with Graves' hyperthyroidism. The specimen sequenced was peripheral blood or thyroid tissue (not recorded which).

The CDR3 DNA sequence: TGCAGCGCCCAGAAGGGGGGCCCGAGGGCTTTCTTT. Amino acid sequence: CSAQKGGPRAFF. V usage is TRBV29-1 and J usage is TRBJ1-1; D is perhaps TRBD1 (6 bases). V was trimmed by 7 bases and J by 11 bases, leaving 20 bases between them. CDR1 and CDR2 from the germline V gene are SQVTM and ANQGSEA. The CDR3 is 12 amino acids.